These T cell receptor beta chains were read from a single sample in a study of T cell responses to AZD1222 COVID-19 vaccine. Data came from immunoSEQ multiplex PCR; TCRdb stores just in-frame clones and leaves some out. The sample has about 150,000 clones; 80% to 95% are singletons. Source: peripheral blood, taken 28 days after the second AZD1222 dose. The source of these receptors is an adult who received the AZD1222 COVID-19 vaccine. CDR3s include the opening cysteine and the closing phenylalanine or tryptophan. D genes are given only for firm matches. Clone size is shown for a subset of rows, as once, few, many or a class of expanded clone.

abundance,j_gene,v_gene,d_gene,CDR3aa
-,TRBJ2-1,TRBV19,-,CASSHNNGRLGEQFF
once,TRBJ1-1,TRBV6-2/TRBV6-3,-,CASSTRTRAEAFF
-,TRBJ2-7,TRBV19,-,CASSTVRGSLGEQYF
-,TRBJ2-7,TRBV4-2,-,CASSQDYGGASEQYF
once,TRBJ1-1,TRBV5-1,TRBD1,CASSLAGQGTEAFF
-,TRBJ2-1,TRBV19,TRBD2,CASSIKLRLAENNEQFF
-,TRBJ1-5,TRBV21-1,-,CASTPDRDPFNSNQPQHF
-,TRBJ1-4,TRBV12-3/TRBV12-4,-,CASSGPNEKLFF
-,TRBJ2-7,TRBV15,-,CATSRDLVGRVGEQYF
-,TRBJ1-4,TRBV28,TRBD1,CASSFRDRGVSANEKLFF
-,TRBJ2-2,TRBV19,-,CASTSPGGPNTGELFF
-,TRBJ1-1,TRBV16,-,CASSSAQGNTEAFF
-,TRBJ1-5,TRBV28,TRBD1,CASIPLLGQGDQPQHF
-,TRBJ2-7,TRBV30,TRBD2,CAWSVPGAGGSYEQYF
-,TRBJ2-3,TRBV24-1,TRBD2,CATSDPAGGPTDTQYF
-,TRBJ1-5,TRBV19,-,CASQNTPGARSGPQHF
-,TRBJ1-4,TRBV3-1/TRBV3-2,-,CASSLRKERAIEKLFF
-,TRBJ2-7,TRBV5-1,TRBD1,CASSSPGQGARYEQYF
few,TRBJ1-6,TRBV5-6,-,CASSPWGYNSPLHF
-,TRBJ2-2,TRBV5-1,-,CACGARPGELFF